A selection of T cell receptor beta chains follows, all from one sample in a study of blood T cell repertoires in COVID-19. Using immunoSEQ multiplex PCR, the repertoire was profiled, and TCRdb retains in-frame clones only, with some absent. The data contain some 210,000 clones, 90% to 95% of them singletons. What was sequenced was peripheral blood. The receptors originated from a man between 25 and 39 years old with acute or convalescent COVID-19. CDR3s include the opening cysteine and the closing phenylalanine or tryptophan. A D gene is named only where the DNA matches it firmly.

>-|TRBV6-5|TRBJ2-3
CASSSGVTDTQYF
>TRBD1|TRBV7-8|TRBJ2-2
CASTQSRDRVARGLFF
>-|TRBV27|TRBJ2-1
CASNAGREQFF
>-|TRBV6-5|TRBJ1-5
CASSILNQPQHF
>-|TRBV19|TRBJ1-5
CASSIEARQPQHF
>-|TRBV6-5|TRBJ2-3
CASSHSGYSADTQYF
>TRBD1|TRBV5-1|TRBJ2-5
CASSLRQGAQETQYF
>-|TRBV2|TRBJ2-3
CASSARTDTQYF
>TRBD1|TRBV5-1|TRBJ2-7
CASSTGTGNYEQYF
>TRBD1|TRBV6-5|TRBJ1-1
CASSSWDRGHAEAFF
>TRBD2|TRBV5-1|TRBJ2-5
CASSLLAGGEETQYF
>-|TRBV7-7|TRBJ2-5
CASSLDSSHQETQYF
>-|TRBV3-1/TRBV3-2|TRBJ2-2
CASSQLAGTGELFF
>-|TRBV10-1|TRBJ1-1
CASSGAGNTEAFF
>TRBD1|TRBV7-8|TRBJ1-2
CASSSGQGSDGYTF
>TRBD1|TRBV5-4|TRBJ1-2
CASSLAGTGIDYGYTF
>TRBD1|TRBV5-1|TRBJ1-1
CASSWLGTDTEAFF
>TRBD1|TRBV5-4|TRBJ2-5
CASSLWTQGRETQYF